One sample yielded the 4 T cell receptor beta chains listed below, sequenced in a study of cytomegalovirus exposure and HLA in healthy donors. Produced via immunoSEQ multiplex PCR; TCRdb's table is partial and in-frame only. This table holds around 69,000 clones, under 96% found once. Input material: PBMCs. These receptors originate from a woman younger than 30 in good health and CMV-seropositive.

The CDR3 region is CASSFPGQAFYEQYF. CDR3 DNA: TGTGCCAGCAGCTTTCCCGGACAGGCGTTCTACGAGCAGTACTTC. The J gene is TRBJ2-7, the V gene TRBV5-4; 7 bases map to TRBD1. The length of the CDR3 is 15 residues. V shed 2 bases and J 3 bases; nucleotides not matched to a gene: 8. CDR1 is SGHNT, CDR2 YYREEE, per germline (reference sequence).

This clone was observed a few times. The chain uses TRBV18 and TRBJ2-1; unclear D gene. In germline, CDR1 is KGHSH, CDR2 LQKENI. Between the trimmed V and J ends, which lost 1 base and 2 bases, there was a span of 9 bases. CDR3 length: 15 amino acids. DNA of the CDR3: TGTGCCAGCTCACCACGCGGCGGAGCCTACAATGAGCAGTTCTTC. Amino acids: CASSPRGGAYNEQFF.

CDR3 loop: CAISAPTSGREYEQYF. CDR3 nucleotide sequence: TGTGCCATCAGTGCCCCAACTAGCGGGAGAGAGTACGAGCAGTACTTC. This chain joins TRBV10-3 and TRBJ2-7; TRBD2 matches at 11 bases. V shed 4 bases and J 4 bases; nucleotides not matched to a gene: 9. The CDR3 extends over 16 amino acids. Germline values: CDR1 ENHRY, CDR2 SYGVKD.

The rearrangement joins TRBV19 to TRBJ2-2, with TRBD1 identical over 7 bases. The CDR3 totals 16 residues. Looked up from germline, CDR1 is LNHDA and CDR2 is SQIVND (reference sequence). Trimming removed 4 bases from V and 2 bases from J; junction bases left unmatched: 7. The CDR3 reads CASSTPGQFNTGELFF. CDR3 sequence (DNA): TGTGCCAGTAGTACCCCGGGACAGTTTAACACCGGGGAGCTGTTTTTT.